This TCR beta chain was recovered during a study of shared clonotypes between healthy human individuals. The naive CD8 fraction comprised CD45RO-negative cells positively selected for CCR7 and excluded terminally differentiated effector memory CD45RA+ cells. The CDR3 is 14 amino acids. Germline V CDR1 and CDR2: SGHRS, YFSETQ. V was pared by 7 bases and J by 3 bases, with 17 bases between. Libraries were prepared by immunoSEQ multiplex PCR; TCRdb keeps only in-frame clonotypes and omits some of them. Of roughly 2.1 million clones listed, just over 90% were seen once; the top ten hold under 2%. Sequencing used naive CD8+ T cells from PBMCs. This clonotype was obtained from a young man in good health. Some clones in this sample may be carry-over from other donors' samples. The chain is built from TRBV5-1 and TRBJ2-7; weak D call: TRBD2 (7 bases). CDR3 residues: CASALGGGLYEQYF. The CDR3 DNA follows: TGCGCCAGCGCCCTTGGGGGGGGGCTCTACGAGCAGTACTTC.